The 31 T cell receptor beta chains reported below all come from one sample, sequenced in a study of cytomegalovirus exposure and HLA in healthy donors. Data came from immunoSEQ multiplex PCR; TCRdb stores just in-frame clones and leaves some out. The repertoire holds hundreds of thousands of clones, with roughly 85% as singletons. Sequenced input: PBMCs. The receptors stem from a woman aged 18-29 years in good health and CMV-seronegative.

The chain recombines TRBV4-2 with TRBJ2-7; TRBD2 might be the D (6 bases). V was cut by 5 bases and J by 0 bases, with 17 bases left in between. The CDR3 covers 16 residues. The germline V gene has CDR1 LGHNA and CDR2 YNFKEQ. CDR3: CASSTPFSGDSYEQYF. The CDR3 coding sequence is TGTGCCAGCAGCACCCCTTTTAGCGGAGACTCCTACGAGCAGTACTTC.

The chain is built from TRBV6-1 and TRBJ2-7; perhaps D is TRBD1 or TRBD2 (5 bases each). V lost 6 bases to trimming and J lost 4 bases, with 16 bases between them. This CDR3 contains 14 residues. Germline-derived CDR1 and CDR2 are MNHNS and SASEGT. The CDR3 region has the DNA TGTGCCAGCAGCGCTCGGCAGGGACGATACGAGCAGTACTTC. Its translation: CASSARQGRYEQYF.

The gene calls are TRBV5-1 and TRBJ2-2; TRBD2 matches at 10 bases. The CDR3 totals 16 residues. Trimming removed 4 bases from V and 4 bases from J; junction bases left unmatched: 7. Germline V gives CDR1 SGHRS, CDR2 YFSETQ. CDR3 residues: CASSPPTSGVTGELFF. The DNA of the CDR3 is TGCGCCAGCAGCCCCCCAACTAGCGGGGTCACCGGGGAGCTGTTTTTT. Based on the CDR3 plus reference TRBV5-1 and TRBJ2-2, the full variable domain is KAGVTQTPRYLIKTRGQQVTLSCSPISGHRSVSWYQQTPGQGLQFLFEYFSETQRNKGNFPGRFSGRQFSNSRSEMNVSTLELGDSALYLCASSPPTSGVTGELFFGEGSRLTVL.

The chain is built from TRBV10-2 and TRBJ2-5; no clear D gene. V lost 2 bases and J lost 4, with 2 bases in between. CDR1 is WSHSY and CDR2 is SAAADI in the germline V gene. The CDR3 spans 11 residues. CDR3 residues: CASSERETQYF. As DNA, the CDR3 is TGCGCCAGCAGTGAGAGAGAGACCCAGTACTTC.

The chain combines TRBV5-1 with TRBJ2-3, with D tentatively TRBD2 (6 bases). Germline V gene data show CDR1 as SGHRS and CDR2 as YFSETQ. The CDR3 is made up of 14 amino acids. The germline V and J ends were trimmed by 2 bases and 4 bases, with 11 bases remaining between them. The CDR3 DNA follows: TGCGCCAGCAGCTTAGGGACTTCCTCAGATACGCAGTATTTT. It codes for CASSLGTSSDTQYF.

The J gene is TRBJ1-1, the V gene TRBV28; the match to TRBD1 covers 8 bases. The CDR3 contains 13 residues. The V gene end was trimmed by 5 bases and the J gene end by 7 bases; junction bases not matched to a gene: 6. The germline CDR1 and CDR2 sequences are MDHEN and SYDVKM. CDR3 region: CASSTGQVGEAFF. CDR3 in DNA: TGTGCCAGCAGTACGGGACAGGTGGGTGAAGCTTTCTTT.

This clone appeared once. The chain couples TRBV2 to TRBJ1-5; TRBD1 aligns across 9 bases. CDR1 is SNHLY and CDR2 is FYNNEI in the germline V gene. J was trimmed by 6 bases and V by 5 bases; bases with no gene match: 11. The CDR3 has 16 residues. CDR3 in amino acids: CASSPLGQGPSQPQHF. DNA for the CDR3: TGTGCCAGCAGTCCCCTAGGACAGGGGCCTAGTCAGCCCCAGCATTTT. The whole variable domain, remainder taken from reference TRBV2 and TRBJ1-5, is EPEVTQTPSHQVTQMGQEVILRCVPISNHLYFYWYRQILGQKVEFLVSFYNNEISEKSEIFDDQFSVERPDGSNFTLKIRSTKLEDSAMYFCASSPLGQGPSQPQHFGDGTRLSIL.

This chain uses TRBV27 with TRBJ2-7, with 14 bases matching TRBD2. Germline values: CDR1 MNHEY, CDR2 SMNVEV (reference sequence). V lost 5 bases, J lost 5 bases, and 5 bases stayed unmatched. The CDR3 is 15 amino acids. CDR3 amino acids: CASSLRLAGGHEQYF. DNA of the CDR3: TGTGCCAGCAGTCTCCGACTAGCGGGAGGGCACGAGCAGTACTTC.

This clone was observed a single time. CDR3 residues: CASSVGQGVGEQYF. CDR3 DNA sequence: TGTGCCAGCAGCGTAGGACAGGGGGTAGGCGAGCAGTACTTC. The chain is built from TRBV9 and TRBJ2-7; 9 bases are a match to TRBD1. Germline lookup yields CDR1 SGDLS and CDR2 YYNGEE. This CDR3 region has 14 residues. Trimming removed 0 bases from V and 6 bases from J; junction bases left unmatched: 4.

The genes are TRBV15 and TRBJ1-2, with D unresolved. CDR1 and CDR2 from the germline V gene are LNHNV and YYDKDF (reference sequence). Trimming pared 1 base from V and 4 bases from J, leaving 13 bases between. The CDR3 totals 15 residues. Here the CDR3 reads CATSRAGGSVYGYTF. DNA of the CDR3: TGTGCCACCAGCAGAGCCGGTGGGTCAGTCTATGGCTACACCTTC.

The V gene is TRBV6-6, the J gene TRBJ1-5, with D unresolved. Germline V CDR1 and CDR2: MNHNY, SVGAGI (reference sequence). V was trimmed by 4 bases and J by 2 bases, leaving 9 bases between them. CDR3 length: 14 residues. The CDR3 protein is CASSSAGGNQPQHF. The CDR3 nucleotides read TGTGCCAGCAGTTCGGCAGGCGGCAATCAGCCCCAGCATTTT.

The chain has TRBV4-1 and TRBJ2-7, with TRBD2 matching 11 bases. The CDR3 length is 16 residues. V lost 2 bases and J lost 3; bases outside the gene matches: 6. Germline V gene data show CDR1 as MGHRA and CDR2 as YSYEKL. The CDR3 sequence: CASSQTPGLADYEQYF. In DNA form, the CDR3 reads TGCGCCAGCAGCCAAACCCCGGGACTAGCGGACTACGAGCAGTACTTC.

The genes are TRBV7-6 and TRBJ1-3; the D is unclear. This CDR3 is 16 amino acids long. The ends were cut back, 5 bases at V and 4 bases at J, with 18 bases in the middle. Germline V gene data show CDR1 as SGHVS and CDR2 as FNYEAQ. CDR3 protein: CASSPKAGVGGNTIYF. Written as DNA, the CDR3 is TGTGCCAGCAGCCCGAAAGCCGGGGTAGGGGGAAACACCATATATTTT.

This clone was seen only a few times. This chain joins TRBV2 and TRBJ1-2; D gene unclear. The CDR3 is 14 amino acids. Germline assignment: CDR1 SNHLY and CDR2 FYNNEI. V lost 3 bases and J 4 bases, leaving 12 bases between the germline ends. CDR3 bases: TGTGCCAGCAGTGAGGCCGGGATGTTCTATGGCTACACCTTC. This gives the protein CASSEAGMFYGYTF.

This clone was detected only once. The V gene is TRBV4-1, the J gene TRBJ1-1, with TRBD1 as a possible D gene (5 bases). Germline CDR1 and CDR2: MGHRA and YSYEKL. V was clipped by 8 bases and J by 0 bases, with 13 bases between them. The CDR3 consists of 14 residues. This CDR3 is CASRGVLLNTEAFF. The CDR3 region has the DNA TGCGCCAGCCGGGGGGTCCTATTGAACACTGAAGCTTTCTTT.

This clone was found once. The chain links TRBV18 to TRBJ1-5; 8 nucleotides agree with TRBD1. The CDR3 sequence is 13 residues long. From germline, CDR1 is KGHSH and CDR2 LQKENI. V trimming: 6 bases; J trimming: 5 bases; junction bases outside the gene matches: 3. The CDR3 DNA sequence: TGTGCCAGCTCGCAGGGGGCGGATCAGCCCCAGCATTTT. Protein sequence: CASSQGADQPQHF.

The CDR3 protein is CASSQDTPNYGYTF. Written as DNA, the CDR3 is TGTGCCAGCAGCCAAGATACCCCTAACTATGGCTACACCTTC. V usage is TRBV4-2 and J usage is TRBJ1-2; no firm D call. Germline assignment: CDR1 LGHNA and CDR2 YNFKEQ. Trimming took off 0 bases at V and 0 bases at J, with 5 bases between the two ends. The CDR3 contains 14 residues.

The rearrangement uses TRBV9 and TRBJ2-1; 9 bases fit TRBD1. Trimming at V came to 7 bases and at J to 7 bases, leaving 9 bases not matched to a gene. Germline assignment: CDR1 SGDLS and CDR2 YYNGEE. This CDR3 spans 14 amino acids. The CDR3 sequence is CASGGQGRWNEQFF. The CDR3 DNA follows: TGTGCCAGCGGGGGACAGGGAAGATGGAATGAGCAGTTCTTC.

The chain links TRBV11-2 to TRBJ2-7, with D tentatively TRBD1 or TRBD2 (6 bases each). The germline gives CDR1 SGHAT, CDR2 FQNNGV. Trimming took off 4 bases at V and 0 bases at J, with 16 bases between the two ends. CDR3 size: 16 residues. The CDR3 loop is CASSYGGGGSSYEQYF. In DNA form, the CDR3 reads TGTGCCAGCAGCTACGGGGGCGGAGGGAGCTCCTACGAGCAGTACTTC.

To note about this clone: Mismatch with germline at one junction end may stem from a read error. The chain employs TRBV5-5 and TRBJ2-7, with 8 bases identical to TRBD1. This CDR3 comprises 12 residues. CDR1 and CDR2 from the germline V gene are SGHKS and YYEKEE (reference sequence). The DNA of the CDR3 is TGTGCCAGCAGCTTGGAGGGGGACAGGACCCTCTTC. Translated, it gives CASSLEGDRTLF.

The J gene is TRBJ1-4, the V gene TRBV2; D is ambiguous. The CDR3 runs to 14 residues. V was pared by 6 bases and J by 3 bases, with 11 bases between. Germline CDR1 is SNHLY and CDR2 is FYNNEI. CDR3 coding DNA: TGTGCCAGCAGGGCTAGTGGGGCTAATGAAAAACTGTTTTTT. Its protein is CASRASGANEKLFF.

V is TRBV11-1 and J is TRBJ1-1; 8 nucleotides match TRBD1. This CDR3 contains 14 residues. From germline, CDR1 is SGHAT and CDR2 FQDESV (reference sequence). V lost 5 bases, J lost 4 bases, and 6 bases stayed unmatched. The CDR3 loop reads CASSLRQGPTEAFF. The CDR3 bases are TGTGCCAGCAGCCTAAGACAGGGGCCCACTGAAGCTTTCTTT.

This clone appeared a few times. The genes are TRBV6-5 and TRBJ1-2; 8 bases align to TRBD1. Germline loops: CDR1 MNHEY, CDR2 SVGAGI. J was trimmed by 2 bases and V by 6 bases; bases with no gene match: 8. This CDR3 contains 15 residues. The CDR3 DNA follows: TGTGCCAGCAGGGATGCTAGACAGGGGAACTATGGCTACACCTTC. Protein: CASRDARQGNYGYTF.

The J gene is TRBJ2-7, the V gene TRBV6-5; D is unresolved. V was trimmed by 2 bases and J by 6 bases, leaving 5 bases between them. Germline lookup yields CDR1 MNHEY and CDR2 SVGAGI. CDR3 length equals 11 residues. The CDR3 loop is CASSYGFEQYF. The CDR3, as DNA: TGTGCCAGCAGTTACGGGTTCGAGCAGTACTTC.

The rearrangement links TRBV29-1 to TRBJ1-1; D is perhaps TRBD1 (6 bases). V was trimmed by 4 bases and J by 5 bases, leaving 14 bases between them. CDR3 length equals 13 residues. Looked up from germline, CDR1 is SQVTM and CDR2 is ANQGSEA. CDR3 region: CSVAQGTGTEAFF. As DNA, the CDR3 is TGCAGCGTTGCACAGGGTACGGGAACTGAAGCTTTCTTT.

This sequence joins TRBV7-2 and TRBJ1-1; 8 bases map to TRBD1. V dropped 5 bases and J dropped 1; count of bases not matched to a gene: 6. This CDR3 has 15 amino acids. Germline V lookup: CDR1 SGHTA, CDR2 FQGNSA. For the CDR3, the DNA is TGTGCCAGCAGCCCTCCGACAGGGGAGAACACTGAAGCTTTCTTT. Residues: CASSPPTGENTEAFF.

This clone was observed a single time. The J gene is TRBJ2-2, the V gene TRBV28, with 8 bases aligning to TRBD1. This CDR3 spans 14 amino acids. Germline assignment: CDR1 MDHEN and CDR2 SYDVKM. After removal of 8 bases from V and 1 base from J, the junction contained 3 bases not matched to a gene. CDR3 sequence reads: CASSGQGNTGELFF. In DNA form, the CDR3 reads TGTGCCAGCTCAGGACAGGGGAACACCGGGGAGCTGTTTTTT.

The CDR3 region has the DNA TGCGCCAGCAGCCACGGGACAGGGGACTATGGCTACACCTTC. Protein sequence: CASSHGTGDYGYTF. The chain is built from TRBV4-1 and TRBJ1-2; 10 bases map to TRBD1. There are 14 residues in the CDR3. Germline assignment: CDR1 MGHRA and CDR2 YSYEKL. The trim removed 3 bases at V and 3 bases at J, leaving 1 base unmatched.

The chain has TRBV9 and TRBJ2-1; tentatively, D is TRBD2 (7 bases). The V end lost 0 bases, the J end lost 0 bases, and 22 bases lay between the germline ends. CDR1 and CDR2 from the germline V gene are SGDLS and YYNGEE. The CDR3 length is 20 residues. CDR3 nucleotides: TGTGCCAGCAGCGTAGCGGGGGGCGTGGGCGTAGGGAGCTCCTACAATGAGCAGTTCTTC. Its protein product is CASSVAGGVGVGSSYNEQFF.

The chain is built from TRBV6-5 and TRBJ1-2, with D perhaps TRBD1 (6 bases). There are 14 residues in the CDR3. Trimming removed 6 bases from V and 5 bases from J, with 16 bases in between. Germline V gene lookup returns CDR1 MNHEY and CDR2 SVGAGI. CDR3 DNA sequence: TGTGCCAGCAGCTACGCGAAACAGGGATATGGCTACACCTTC. Protein product: CASSYAKQGYGYTF.

V gene TRBV10-3 combines with J gene TRBJ2-7; 7 bases agree with TRBD2. The CDR3 runs 16 residues. The junction had 8 bases not matched to a gene; V was cut back by 3 bases and J by 0 bases. Germline CDR1 ENHRY, CDR2 SYGVKD. This CDR3 reads CAISDPSGKPSYEQYF. The CDR3 DNA follows: TGTGCCATCAGTGACCCCAGCGGGAAGCCCTCCTACGAGCAGTACTTC.